The 28 T cell receptor beta chains in this list originate from one sample, sequenced in a study of OX40 agonist ivuxolimab in advanced cancers. Assay: immunoSEQ multiplex PCR; the TCRdb copy retains only in-frame clones and omits some. The table shows roughly 70,000 clones, with around 90% occurring only once. The material was CD4+ or CD8+ T cells sorted from blood, obtained in a trial of the OX40 agonist ivuxolimab. The source is an adult with an advanced solid tumor such as melanoma, head and neck, liver or kidney cancer.

The J gene is TRBJ2-2, the V gene TRBV30; TRBD2 matches 16 bases. The length of the CDR3 is 18 residues. V was clipped by 7 bases and J by 4 bases; unmatched bases: 12. Per the germline V gene, CDR1 is GTSNPN and CDR2 is SVGIG (reference sequence). The CDR3 DNA reads TGTGCCTCTACCGCCGGGACTAGCGGGAGGGCTTTCACCGGGGAGCTGTTTTTT. This sequence encodes CASTAGTSGRAFTGELFF.

The V and J genes are TRBV4-2 and TRBJ1-1; 10 positions match TRBD1. V shed 3 bases, J shed 1 base, and the junction held 2 bases outside the gene matches. The CDR3 is 15 residues long. CDR1 is LGHNA and CDR2 is YNFKEQ in the germline V gene. Here the CDR3 DNA reads TGTGCCAGCAGCCACCGGGACAGGGGGAACACTGAAGCTTTCTTT. It is translated as CASSHRDRGNTEAFF.

The chain is built from TRBV27 and TRBJ1-4, with a weak D call TRBD1 (5 bases). There are 16 residues in the CDR3. Trimming cost V 3 bases and J 0 bases, with 11 bases left between them. Germline loops: CDR1 MNHEY, CDR2 SMNVEV (reference sequence). CDR3 sequence reads: CASSFHRQPTNEKLFF. The DNA of the CDR3 is TGTGCCAGCAGTTTTCACCGACAGCCAACTAATGAAAAACTGTTTTTT.

The V call is TRBV23-1, the J call TRBJ2-5; a possible D gene is TRBD2 (5 bases). TRBV23-1 is an ORF; its function is uncertain. There are 17 residues in the CDR3. With 4 bases removed from V and 3 bases from J, the gap between germline ends came to 21 bases. The CDR3 loop reads CASSLSLLATGKETQYF. The CDR3 nucleotides read TGCGCCAGCAGTCTCTCACTGCTCGCTACGGGAAAAGAGACCCAGTACTTC.

This chain uses TRBV7-3 with TRBJ2-3; D not resolved. The V gene lost 5 bases and the J gene lost 4 bases, with 10 bases spanning the gap. The germline CDR1 and CDR2 sequences are SGHTA and FQGTGA. There are 13 residues in the CDR3. In DNA form, the CDR3 reads TGTGCCAGCAGCACCCTCCGGTCAGATACGCAGTATTTT. This gives the protein CASSTLRSDTQYF.

The chain is built from TRBV10-3 and TRBJ2-2; 7 bases fit TRBD1. This CDR3 spans 13 amino acids. Germline loops: CDR1 ENHRY, CDR2 SYGVKD. The V segment lost 7 bases and the J segment 5 bases; nucleotides outside the gene matches: 4. CDR3 loop: CAITQGETGELFF. In nucleotides, the CDR3 is TGTGCCATCACCCAGGGGGAGACCGGGGAGCTGTTTTTT.

This clone was seen just once. The chain uses TRBV5-5 and TRBJ2-3; D gene unclear. Trimming took off 4 bases at V and 0 bases at J, with 15 bases between the two ends. Germline assignment: CDR1 SGHKS and CDR2 YYEKEE (reference sequence). The CDR3 covers 16 residues. The CDR3 here is CASSRKSSTSTDTQYF. CDR3 in DNA: TGTGCCAGCAGCCGAAAGTCGAGTACTAGCACAGATACGCAGTATTTT. Complete variable domain (other parts from reference TRBV5-5 and TRBJ2-3): DAGVTQSPTHLIKTRGQQVTLRCSPISGHKSVSWYQQVLGQGPQFIFQYYEKEERGRGNFPDRFSARQFPNYSSELNVNALLLGDSALYLCASSRKSSTSTDTQYFGPGTRLTVL.

V gene TRBV10-3 combines with J gene TRBJ2-5; D ambiguous. CDR1 is ENHRY and CDR2 is SYGVKD in the germline V gene. V lost 2 bases, J lost 4 bases, and 8 bases lay in between. The CDR3 extends over 13 amino acids. CDR3 in DNA: TGTGCCATCAGTGAGCTCACCGGAGAGACCCAGTACTTC. Its protein is CAISELTGETQYF.

This clone was seen just once. CDR3: CSVVGIPAYNEQFF. DNA of the CDR3: TGCAGCGTTGTCGGGATCCCAGCCTACAATGAGCAGTTCTTC. The chain recombines TRBV29-1 with TRBJ2-1, with D maybe TRBD2 (5 bases). Germline-derived CDR1 and CDR2 are SQVTM and ANQGSEA. V lost 4 bases, J lost 2 bases, and 12 bases lay in between. This CDR3 contains 14 residues.

The CDR3: CATSPGGRGFRETQYF. DNA for the CDR3: TGTGCCACCAGCCCAGGGGGCAGGGGATTTAGAGAGACCCAGTACTTC. The rearrangement joins TRBV15 to TRBJ2-5; 8 nucleotides align to TRBD1. V lost 5 bases to trimming and J lost 4 bases; unmatched junction nucleotides: 12. CDR1 LNHNV and CDR2 YYDKDF come from the germline V gene (reference sequence). The CDR3 sequence is 16 residues long.

A single count supports this clone. V is TRBV6-5 and J is TRBJ1-1; 8 nucleotides agree with TRBD1. CDR1 MNHEY and CDR2 SVGAGI come from the germline V gene. Unmatched junction bases numbered 3, after V lost 5 bases and J lost 1 base. The CDR3 covers 14 residues. In DNA form, the CDR3 reads TGTGCCAGCAGTCGACAGGGGACGAACACTGAAGCTTTCTTT. Protein: CASSRQGTNTEAFF.

The rearrangement uses TRBV28 and TRBJ2-7, with D hard to call. This CDR3 has 11 residues. Looked up from germline, CDR1 is MDHEN and CDR2 is SYDVKM. Deletions cut 2 bases from V and 8 bases from J, with 7 bases between. The CDR3 region is CASSLGEKQYF. The CDR3 coding sequence is TGTGCCAGCAGTTTAGGGGAAAAGCAGTACTTC.

This clone was recorded once. The chain has TRBV10-2 and TRBJ1-1; a weak D match, TRBD1 (6 bases). Germline V CDR1 and CDR2: WSHSY, SAAADI. V was cut by 6 bases and J by 5 bases, with 16 bases left in between. The CDR3 contains 14 residues. CDR3 sequence: CASRTDSQGTEAFF. The CDR3 DNA is TGCGCCAGCAGAACGGACAGCCAAGGGACTGAAGCTTTCTTT.

The chain joins TRBV6-1 to TRBJ2-7; D is perhaps TRBD2 (6 bases). The V and J ends lost 4 bases and 3 bases respectively, with 16 bases between them. This CDR3 has 15 residues. In germline, CDR1 is MNHNS, CDR2 SASEGT. The CDR3, as DNA: TGTGCCAGCAGTGTTCCCGCGGGGTCGGGCTACGAGCAGTACTTC. Translation: CASSVPAGSGYEQYF.

V and J are TRBV6-6 and TRBJ1-4; tentatively, D is TRBD1 (5 bases). This CDR3 spans 15 amino acids. The germline gives CDR1 MNHNY, CDR2 SVGAGI (reference sequence). V was cut by 4 bases and J by 4 bases, with 13 bases left in between. The chain's CDR3 is CASSWRGSNNEKLFF. The CDR3 DNA reads as TGTGCCAGCAGTTGGAGGGGCAGTAATAATGAAAAACTGTTTTTT.

This sequence joins TRBV18 and TRBJ2-3, with D uncertain. CDR1 is KGHSH, CDR2 LQKENI, per germline. Trimming cost V 3 bases and J 2 bases, with 9 bases left between them. This CDR3 is built from 14 residues. CDR3 bases: TGTGCCAGCTCACCGTCACCGTACACAGATACGCAGTATTTT. Translated: CASSPSPYTDTQYF. The full variable domain, completed using reference TRBV18 and TRBJ2-3, is NAGVMQNPRHLVRRRGQEARLRCSPMKGHSHVYWYRQLPEEGLKFMVYLQKENIIDESGMPKERFSAEFPKEGPSILRIQQVVRGDSAAYFCASSPSPYTDTQYFGPGTRLTVL.

This clone was picked up one time. The chain uses TRBV6-6 and TRBJ2-2; 8 bases align to TRBD2. From germline, CDR1 is MNHNY and CDR2 SVGAGI (reference sequence). V gave up 11 bases and J gave up 0 bases; unmatched junction bases: 11. This CDR3 has 16 residues. This CDR3 reads CAGTSQVLANTGELFF. The CDR3 DNA sequence: TGTGCCGGGACTAGTCAGGTCCTCGCGAACACCGGGGAGCTGTTTTTT.

This chain uses TRBV10-3 with TRBJ2-5; D is tentatively TRBD1 or TRBD2 (5 bases each). Between the trimmed V and J ends, which lost 4 bases and 0 bases, there was a span of 9 bases. Per the germline V gene, CDR1 is ENHRY and CDR2 is SYGVKD. The CDR3 totals 14 residues. This CDR3 is CAISGEGNQETQYF. The CDR3, as DNA: TGTGCCATCAGTGGTGAGGGGAACCAAGAGACCCAGTACTTC.

This rearrangement joins TRBV6-6 to TRBJ2-2, with TRBD1 matching 9 bases. With V trimmed by 9 bases and J by 5 bases, 13 bases remained unmatched. The CDR3 runs 16 residues. Germline V gene sequence: CDR1 MNHNY, CDR2 SVGAGI (reference sequence). CDR3 amino acids: CASSRKGQGRTGELFF. The DNA for the CDR3 is TGTGCCAGTTCAAGAAAAGGACAGGGGCGGACCGGGGAGCTGTTTTTT.

V is TRBV6-6 and J is TRBJ2-1; D remains unclear. Trimming shortened V by 2 bases and J by 4 bases, and 3 bases separated the two germline ends. The length of the CDR3 is 12 residues. Germline-derived CDR1 and CDR2 are MNHNY and SVGAGI (reference sequence). The CDR3 bases are TGTGCCAGCAGTTACGGGTACAATGAGCAGTTCTTC. It is translated as CASSYGYNEQFF.

The chain joins TRBV15 to TRBJ2-1; 7 positions match TRBD1. This CDR3 has 14 residues. Germline V gives CDR1 LNHNV, CDR2 YYDKDF (reference sequence). Trimming cost V 5 bases and J 4 bases; bases outside gene matches: 5. CDR3 sequence (DNA): TGTGCCACCAGCTTTACAGGGGAATACAATGAGCAGTTCTTC. This codes for CATSFTGEYNEQFF. The full variable domain, in which reference TRBV15 and TRBJ2-1 provide the parts outside the CDR3, is DAMVIQNPRYQVTQFGKPVTLSCSQTLNHNVMYWYQQKSSQAPKLLFHYYDKDFNNEADTPDNFQSRRPNTSFCFLDIRSPGLGDTAMYLCATSFTGEYNEQFFGPGTRLTVL.

The V call is TRBV28, the J call TRBJ1-2; 9 bases fit TRBD1. Per germline, CDR1 MDHEN and CDR2 SYDVKM. Unmatched junction bases numbered 9, after V lost 5 bases and J lost 8 bases. This CDR3 comprises 14 residues. The CDR3 DNA is TGTGCCAGCAGTGTCGGGGACAGGGTAGACGGCTACACCTTC. It yields the protein CASSVGDRVDGYTF.

This chain connects TRBV9 to TRBJ2-1; maybe TRBD2 (5 bases). Trimming took 0 bases from V and 6 from J, leaving 13 bases between them. CDR1 and CDR2 (germline): SGDLS, YYNGEE. The CDR3 runs 15 residues. The CDR3 DNA reads as TGTGCCAGCAGCGTAGTCCCGGGGTACCTCAATGAGCAGTTCTTC. Translating it yields CASSVVPGYLNEQFF.

This chain connects TRBV7-2 to TRBJ2-3; no clear D gene. The V gene's germline CDR1 is SGHTA and CDR2 FQGNSA. The V and J ends lost 2 bases and 10 bases respectively, with 10 bases between them. The CDR3 runs 12 residues. As DNA, the CDR3 is TGTGCCAGCAGCTTACTATCTGTTGCGCAGTATTTT. It encodes CASSLLSVAQYF.

The CDR3 here is CASSPPGQPLGEQFF. Written as DNA, the CDR3 is TGTGCCAGCTCACCACCGGGACAGCCCTTGGGGGAGCAGTTCTTC. This rearrangement joins TRBV18 to TRBJ2-1, with 7 bases fitting TRBD1. The CDR3 spans 15 residues. After removal of 0 bases from V and 10 bases from J, the junction contained 9 bases not matched to a gene. Per germline, CDR1 KGHSH and CDR2 LQKENI.

The rearrangement uses TRBV5-4 and TRBJ1-2, with D tentatively TRBD1 (6 bases). Germline CDR1 and CDR2: SGHNT and YYREEE (reference sequence). Deletions cut 7 bases from V and 1 base from J, with 17 bases between. CDR3 length: 15 amino acids. Written as DNA, the CDR3 is TGTGCCAGCGGGGCAGGGGACCAGGGTAACTATGGCTACACCTTC. Translation gives CASGAGDQGNYGYTF.

CDR3 nucleotide sequence: TGTGCCATCAGTGAAGGACACCAATATGGCTACACCTTC. Protein product: CAISEGHQYGYTF. The rearrangement links TRBV10-3 to TRBJ1-2; weak D call: TRBD1 (5 bases). Germline assignment: CDR1 ENHRY and CDR2 SYGVKD. The V gene lost 3 bases and the J gene lost 5 bases, with 10 bases spanning the gap. CDR3 size: 13 residues.

This clone was recorded only once. The rearrangement joins TRBV11-2 to TRBJ2-4; 8 bases map to TRBD1. CDR3 length: 17 amino acids. Germline values: CDR1 SGHAT, CDR2 FQNNGV. Losses at the gene ends were 5 bases for V and 1 base for J; bases not matched to a gene: 10. The CDR3 here is CASSGGGQGAAKNIQYF. The CDR3 DNA is TGTGCCAGCAGCGGAGGCGGGCAGGGGGCGGCCAAAAACATTCAGTACTTC.